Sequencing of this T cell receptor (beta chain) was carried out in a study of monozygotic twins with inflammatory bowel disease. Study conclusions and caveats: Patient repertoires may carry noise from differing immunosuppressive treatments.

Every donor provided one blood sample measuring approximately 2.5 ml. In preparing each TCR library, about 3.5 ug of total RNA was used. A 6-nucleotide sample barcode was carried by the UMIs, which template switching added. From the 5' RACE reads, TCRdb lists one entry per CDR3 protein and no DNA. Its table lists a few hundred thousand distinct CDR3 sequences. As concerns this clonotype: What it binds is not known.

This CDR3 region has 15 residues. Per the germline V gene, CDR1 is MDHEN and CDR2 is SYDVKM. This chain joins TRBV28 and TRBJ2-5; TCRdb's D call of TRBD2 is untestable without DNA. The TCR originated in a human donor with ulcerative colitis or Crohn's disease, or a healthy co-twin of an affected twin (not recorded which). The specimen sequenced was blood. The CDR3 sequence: CASSFLAGREETQYF.